The 15 T cell receptor beta chains below were found in one sample sequenced in a study of early stage breast cancer tumors. The data were produced by immunoSEQ multiplex PCR, yet TCRdb's version contains in-frame clones alone and is incomplete. The sample lists fewer than 50,000 clones, around 72% occurring once. Source material: blood. These receptors all come from a person between 45 and 65 years old with breast cancer.

V usage is TRBV25-1 and J usage is TRBJ2-1; 8 bases align to TRBD2. The CDR3 sequence is 15 residues long. Germline V gene lookup returns CDR1 MGHDK and CDR2 SYGVNS. After removal of 4 bases from V and 9 bases from J, the junction contained 11 bases not matched to a gene. The CDR3: CASSGRVAGMSEQFF. CDR3 sequence (DNA): TGTGCCAGCAGTGGTCGAGTAGCGGGAATGAGTGAGCAGTTCTTC.

The rearrangement links TRBV27 to TRBJ2-5; 8 nucleotides match TRBD2. This CDR3 contains 16 residues. CDR1 is MNHEY and CDR2 is SMNVEV in the germline V gene (reference sequence). V was pared by 5 bases and J by 5 bases, with 13 bases of the junction left unmatched. CDR3 sequence: CASSLRRTSRTETQYF. The CDR3 DNA sequence: TGTGCCAGCAGTCTTCGTCGGACTAGCCGCACGGAGACCCAGTACTTC.

The chain uses TRBV14 and TRBJ2-3; the match to TRBD2 covers 10 bases. Germline V CDR1 and CDR2: SGHDN, FVKESK. This CDR3 is built from 16 residues. J gave up 5 bases and V 0 bases, and 5 bases lay outside the gene matches. The CDR3 bases are TGTGCCAGCAGCCAAGATCTAGCGGGAGACGGAGATACGCAGTATTTT. Protein: CASSQDLAGDGDTQYF.

The V call is TRBV18, the J call TRBJ2-5; D is unclear. The germline CDR1 and CDR2 sequences are KGHSH and LQKENI. Trimming shortened V by 3 bases and J by 2 bases, and 4 bases separated the two germline ends. The CDR3 covers 12 residues. The CDR3: CASSPGQETQYF. As DNA, the CDR3 is TGTGCCAGCTCACCCGGTCAAGAGACCCAGTACTTC.

This clone was seen only a few times. The V and J genes are TRBV5-1 and TRBJ1-3; a possible D gene is TRBD1 (5 bases). Per the germline V gene, CDR1 is SGHRS and CDR2 is YFSETQ. With 5 bases removed from V and 4 bases from J, the gap between germline ends came to 13 bases. The CDR3 sequence is 14 residues long. CDR3 DNA sequence: TGCGCCAGCAGTGGAGGGGTGGAAGGAAACACCATATATTTT. Protein: CASSGGVEGNTIYF.

The V gene is TRBV5-4, the J gene TRBJ1-4; D unclear. V lost 4 bases and J 4 bases, leaving 5 bases between the germline ends. Per the germline V gene, CDR1 is SGHNT and CDR2 is YYREEE (reference sequence). This CDR3 region has 12 residues. The CDR3 loop reads CASSLFNEKLFF. CDR3 bases: TGTGCCAGCAGCCTATTTAATGAAAAACTGTTTTTT. The whole variable domain, filled in from reference TRBV5-4 and TRBJ1-4, reads ETGVTQSPTHLIKTRGQQVTLRCSSQSGHNTVSWYQQALGQGPQFIFQYYREEENGRGNFPPRFSGLQFPNYSSELNVNALELDDSALYLCASSLFNEKLFFGSGTQLSVL.

The chain carries TRBV5-6 and TRBJ2-4; a possible D gene is TRBD2 (5 bases). The CDR3 extends over 15 amino acids. Germline CDR1 and CDR2: SGHDT and YYEEEE. Trimming removed 2 bases at V and 2 bases at J, with 11 bases between. The DNA for the CDR3 is TGTGCCAGCAGCTTAGGGAGTCGGACCAAAAACATTCAGTACTTC. It codes for CASSLGSRTKNIQYF.

The V call is TRBV5-1, the J call TRBJ2-2, with D possibly being TRBD2 (5 bases). The CDR3 covers 17 residues. Germline CDR1 SGHRS, CDR2 YFSETQ. The V end lost 4 bases, the J end lost 9 bases, and 25 bases lay between the germline ends. The CDR3 DNA is TGCGCCAGCAGCCGCGGACCTGGCTTAGCGCTTCTGAGGGAGCTGTTTTTT. The encoded protein is CASSRGPGLALLRELFF.

This clone was recorded a few times. J is TRBJ2-1 and V is TRBV14, with 10 positions matching TRBD2. With 6 bases clipped from V and 6 bases from J, the junction kept 14 bases outside the gene matches. CDR1 and CDR2 from the germline V gene are SGHDN and FVKESK. CDR3 length equals 17 residues. The CDR3 loop is CASSLTRTLAGGNEQFF. In DNA form, the CDR3 reads TGTGCCAGCAGTCTTACTAGGACTTTAGCGGGAGGCAATGAGCAGTTCTTC. The variable domain in full, with the rest retrieved from reference TRBV14 and TRBJ2-1, is EAGVTQFPSHSVIEKGQTVTLRCDPISGHDNLYWYRRVMGKEIKFLLHFVKESKQDESGMPNNRFLAERTGGTYSTLKVQPAELEDSGVYFCASSLTRTLAGGNEQFFGPGTRLTVL.

The chain recombines TRBV27 with TRBJ2-1; 7 positions match TRBD2. Germline V gene data show CDR1 as MNHEY and CDR2 as SMNVEV (reference sequence). This CDR3 comprises 15 residues. The trim removed 0 bases at V and 3 bases at J, leaving 2 bases unmatched. CDR3 sequence reads: CASSLSRGSYNEQFF. In DNA form, the CDR3 reads TGTGCCAGCAGTTTATCTCGCGGGAGCTACAATGAGCAGTTCTTC.

The chain has TRBV29-1 and TRBJ2-1, with D possibly TRBD2 on 5 matching bases. The CDR3 runs to 10 residues. Trimming shortened V by 4 bases and J by 12 bases, and 10 bases separated the two germline ends. Germline lookup yields CDR1 SQVTM and CDR2 ANQGSEA. This CDR3 reads CSVGEMRQFF. The CDR3 nucleotides read TGCAGCGTTGGGGAGATGCGGCAGTTCTTC.

This clone was found a few times. This sequence joins TRBV7-3 and TRBJ2-6, with a possible D match to TRBD1 (6 bases). V was pared by 5 bases and J by 2 bases, with 13 bases between. Germline CDR1 reads SGHTA; CDR2 reads FQGTGA. This CDR3 contains 16 residues. CDR3: CASSVGPGAGANVLTF. The DNA for the CDR3 is TGTGCCAGCAGCGTCGGACCAGGGGCTGGGGCCAACGTCCTGACTTTC.

This clone is medium-sized (0.01 to 0.1%) within its sample. The gene calls are TRBV10-1 and TRBJ2-7, with D tentatively TRBD2 (6 bases). V was shortened by 1 base and J by 5 bases, with 21 bases between the two germline ends. In germline, CDR1 is WNHNN, CDR2 SYGVQD (reference sequence). The CDR3 contains 17 residues. CDR3: CASSEWVSGWEENEQYV. Here the CDR3 DNA reads TGCGCCAGCAGTGAGTGGGTGAGCGGGTGGGAGGAGAACGAGCAGTACGTC.

Only a few counts were recorded for this clone. V gene TRBV6-5 combines with J gene TRBJ2-1, with a possible D match to TRBD2 (5 bases). The V end lost 4 bases, the J end lost 2 bases, and 9 bases lay between the germline ends. The CDR3 contains 14 residues. Germline V CDR1 and CDR2: MNHEY, SVGAGI. CDR3 in DNA: TGTGCCAGCAGTTCGGGGAGACCCTACAATGAGCAGTTCTTC. Its translation is CASSSGRPYNEQFF.

The V call is TRBV5-6, the J call TRBJ1-1, with D hard to call. Germline assignment: CDR1 SGHDT and CDR2 YYEEEE. This CDR3 is built from 14 residues. Trimming stripped 1 base from V and 1 base from J, with 8 bases between. The CDR3 region has the DNA TGTGCCAGCAGCTTGTTCAAGCAGAACACTGAAGCTTTCTTT. It codes for CASSLFKQNTEAFF. Full variable domain (missing parts from reference TRBV5-6 and TRBJ1-1): DAGVTQSPTHLIKTRGQQVTLRCSPKSGHDTVSWYQQALGQGPQFIFQYYEEEERQRGNFPDRFSGHQFPNYSSELNVNALLLGDSALYLCASSLFKQNTEAFFGQGTRLTVV.